Each of the 9 T cell receptor beta chains below was sequenced from the same sample in a study of T cells after posttransplantation cyclophosphamide. Busulfan-fludarabine conditioning, marrow transplant, and cyclophosphamide on days +3 and +4 were administered. Profiling relied on immunoSEQ multiplex PCR, and the TCRdb table lists in-frame clones only, not all of them. This sample has around 3,400 clones, each found more than once. Sequenced here: PBMCs, sampled after allogeneic stem cell transplant with posttransplant cyclophosphamide. Receptors were obtained from a young adult male patient who received an allogeneic stem cell transplant from a related donor, was CMV-positive, and had acute GVHD only. Some of these T cells may belong to the graft donor.

This clone has more than one count but fewer than ten. The rearrangement joins TRBV5-1 to TRBJ2-5, with TRBD1 matching over 9 bases. The J call may be wrong; the DNA end is better matched by TRBJ2-7. The CDR3 contains 15 residues. In germline, CDR1 is SGHRS, CDR2 YFSETQ. CDR3 in amino acids: CASSLPGQGIYEQYF. The DNA for the CDR3 is TGCGCCAGCAGCTTACCGGGACAGGGAATCTACGAGCAGTACTTC.

This clone has ten or more counts. The DNA of the CDR3 is TGCGCCAGCAGCCAAGATCTTCTCTTCACGGACAGCCTTTTCTCTGGGGCCAACGTCCTGACTTTC. Its protein is CASSQDLLFTDSLFSGANVLTF. The chain recombines TRBV4-3 with TRBJ2-6; weak D call: TRBD1 (6 bases). V shed 0 bases and J shed 0 bases, with 24 bases lying between them. The CDR3 has 22 amino acids. Germline V lookup: CDR1 LGHNA, CDR2 YSLEER.

This clone was observed a few times. The V and J genes are TRBV30 and TRBJ2-5; 7 bases are shared with TRBD2. The CDR3 extends over 14 amino acids. Germline V gives CDR1 GTSNPN, CDR2 SVGIG (reference sequence). With V trimmed by 0 bases and J by 2 bases, 3 bases remained unmatched. The CDR3 loop reads CAWSVGGSQETQYF. Here the CDR3 DNA reads TGTGCCTGGAGTGTGGGCGGGAGTCAAGAGACCCAGTACTTC.

By share of the sample, this clone is medium-sized. J is TRBJ1-2 and V is TRBV10-3; D not resolved. The germline V gene has CDR1 ENHRY and CDR2 SYGVKD. This CDR3 contains 14 residues. The germline V and J ends were trimmed by 3 bases and 2 bases, with 10 bases remaining between them. DNA for the CDR3: TGTGCCATCAGTGACCGTATCTCCAACTATGGCTACACCTTC. Its protein is CAISDRISNYGYTF.

Many counts were recorded for this clone. This chain links TRBV5-1 with TRBJ1-1; a weak D match, TRBD1 (5 bases). The germline gives CDR1 SGHRS, CDR2 YFSETQ. Trimming removed 0 bases at V and 3 bases at J, with 9 bases between. This CDR3 has 14 residues. The CDR3 protein is CASSLGQKDTEAFF. In nucleotides, the CDR3 is TGCGCCAGCAGCTTGGGACAGAAAGACACTGAAGCTTTCTTT.

This clone was counted at least ten times. The chain is built from TRBV7-9 and TRBJ2-5; 10 bases are shared with TRBD1. The germline CDR1 and CDR2 sequences are SEHNR and FQNEAQ (reference sequence). This CDR3 is built from 15 residues. V lost 5 bases to trimming and J lost 1 base; unmatched junction nucleotides: 4. The CDR3, as DNA: TGTGCCAGCAGCCGGACAGGGGGAACCCAAGAGACCCAGTACTTC. Protein product: CASSRTGGTQETQYF.

The sample holds many counts of this clone. The CDR3 is CATSREGAGGHEQYF. The CDR3 DNA sequence: TGTGCCACCAGCAGAGAGGGCGCAGGGGGCCACGAGCAGTACTTC. The J gene is TRBJ2-7, the V gene TRBV15; 8 bases fit TRBD1. Trimming took 0 bases from V and 5 from J; bases not matched to a gene: 6. Germline lookup yields CDR1 LNHNV and CDR2 YYDKDF (reference sequence). There are 15 residues in the CDR3.

Many counts were recorded for this clone. V is TRBV4-2 and J is TRBJ1-1; no clear D. The CDR3 is 12 residues long. CDR1 is LGHNA and CDR2 is YNFKEQ in the germline V gene. V lost 4 bases to trimming and J lost 8 bases, with 11 bases between them. The CDR3 DNA reads TGTGCCAGCAGCCCAGTCGCGGCAGAAGCTTTCTTT. Translating gives CASSPVAAEAFF.

By proportion, this clone is medium-sized. This chain joins TRBV28 and TRBJ1-2; TRBD1 matches at 7 bases. This CDR3 has 15 amino acids. Trimming took 4 bases from V and 0 from J; bases not matched to a gene: 5. CDR1 is MDHEN and CDR2 is SYDVKM in the germline V gene. The DNA of the CDR3 is TGTGCCAGCAGTTGGGAACAGGGGACTAACTATGGCTACACCTTC. It specifies CASSWEQGTNYGYTF.